The 29 T cell receptor beta chains reported below all come from one sample, sequenced in a study of blood T cell repertoires in COVID-19. Some clones are missing from TCRdb's copy, which holds only in-frame ones; the method was immunoSEQ multiplex PCR. The sample lists over 80,000 clones, about 86% occurring once. Sequenced input: peripheral blood. The receptors here all came from a woman aged 60-75 years with acute or convalescent COVID-19.

This sequence joins TRBV30 and TRBJ2-2; D uncertain. This CDR3 spans 14 amino acids. The V end lost 2 bases, the J end lost 1 base, and 8 bases lay between the germline ends. CDR1 GTSNPN and CDR2 SVGIG come from the germline V gene (reference sequence). The chain's CDR3 is CAWSRVMNTGELFF. CDR3 DNA sequence: TGTGCCTGGAGTCGGGTGATGAACACCGGGGAGCTGTTTTTT.

This rearrangement joins TRBV7-2 to TRBJ1-4, with 9 bases identical to TRBD1. V was clipped by 1 base and J by 10 bases; unmatched bases: 7. This CDR3 comprises 15 residues. From germline, CDR1 is SGHTA and CDR2 FQGNSA. CDR3 residues: CASSLVGQGGGKLFF. The CDR3 bases are TGTGCCAGCAGCTTAGTGGGACAGGGTGGCGGAAAACTGTTTTTT. Complete variable domain (other parts from reference TRBV7-2 and TRBJ1-4): GAGVSQSPSNKVTEKGKDVELRCDPISGHTALYWYRQSLGQGLEFLIYFQGNSAPDKSGLPSDRFSAERTGGSVSTLTIQRTQQEDSAVYLCASSLVGQGGGKLFFGSGTQLSVL.

V and J are TRBV7-9 and TRBJ2-6; D is ambiguous. Germline values: CDR1 SEHNR, CDR2 FQNEAQ (reference sequence). This CDR3 region has 16 residues. V dropped 1 base and J dropped 0 bases, with 7 bases sitting between them. The CDR3 spells CASSLGSGSGANVLTF. Written as DNA, the CDR3 is TGTGCCAGCAGCTTAGGTTCGGGCTCTGGGGCCAACGTCCTGACTTTC.

The rearrangement links TRBV5-1 to TRBJ2-2; 8 bases fit TRBD2. CDR3 length: 13 residues. With 7 bases clipped from V and 5 bases from J, the junction kept 4 bases outside the gene matches. Germline values: CDR1 SGHRS, CDR2 YFSETQ. The CDR3 coding sequence is TGCGCCAGCGGGACTAGTCCGACCGGGGAGCTGTTTTTT. This gives the protein CASGTSPTGELFF. Looking up the rest from reference TRBV5-1 and TRBJ2-2 gives the full variable domain: KAGVTQTPRYLIKTRGQQVTLSCSPISGHRSVSWYQQTPGQGLQFLFEYFSETQRNKGNFPGRFSGRQFSNSRSEMNVSTLELGDSALYLCASGTSPTGELFFGEGSRLTVL.

The V and J genes are TRBV9 and TRBJ2-1; 9 bases agree with TRBD2. Germline lookup yields CDR1 SGDLS and CDR2 YYNGEE. Trimming removed 1 base from V and 2 bases from J; junction bases left unmatched: 4. This CDR3 comprises 16 residues. CDR3: CASSVRASGAYNEQFF. The CDR3 nucleotides are TGTGCCAGCAGCGTAAGGGCTAGCGGGGCCTACAATGAGCAGTTCTTC.

This clone is a singleton in its sample. The chain's CDR3 is CASSLTGTGLQPQHF. The CDR3, as DNA: TGCGCCAGCAGCTTGACCGGGACAGGCCTCCAGCCCCAGCATTTT. The J gene is TRBJ1-5, the V gene TRBV5-1, with 8 positions matching TRBD1. The CDR3 runs 15 residues. The germline V gene has CDR1 SGHRS and CDR2 YFSETQ. J was trimmed by 7 bases and V by 1 base; bases with no gene match: 7.

The V call is TRBV6-5, the J call TRBJ2-7; TRBD1 matches 8 bases. Germline CDR1 is MNHEY and CDR2 is SVGAGI. Trimming cost V 11 bases and J 4 bases; bases outside gene matches: 16. This CDR3 spans 15 amino acids. DNA of the CDR3: TGTGCCTCCAGACCCCAGGGGGCGCTTGCGTACGAGCAGTACTTC. It yields the protein CASRPQGALAYEQYF.

The rearrangement uses TRBV3-1 (or the pseudogene TRBV3-2) and TRBJ1-5; D is uncertain. The CDR3 sequence is 14 residues long. The germline V and J ends were trimmed by 0 bases and 3 bases, with 6 bases remaining between them. CDR1 and CDR2 from the germline V gene are LGHDT and YNNKEL (reference sequence). The CDR3 reads CASSQDRLNQPQHF. In DNA, the CDR3 is TGTGCCAGCAGCCAAGACAGGCTCAATCAGCCCCAGCATTTT.

The CDR3 bases are TGTGCCAGCAGCCCAACCCGACAGGGGAGGAATCAGCCCCAGCATTTT. Its protein product is CASSPTRQGRNQPQHF. V is TRBV7-8 and J is TRBJ1-5; 8 bases line up with TRBD1. Trimming removed 5 bases from V and 4 bases from J; junction bases left unmatched: 10. The CDR3 contains 16 residues. Germline V gene lookup returns CDR1 SGHVS and CDR2 FQNEAQ.

This clone was detected a few times. The chain carries TRBV5-1 and TRBJ2-2, with D perhaps TRBD2 (5 bases). CDR1 and CDR2 from the germline V gene are SGHRS and YFSETQ. The V and J ends lost 2 bases and 5 bases respectively, with 13 bases between them. CDR3 size: 15 residues. The CDR3: CASSFRGPGTGELFF. CDR3 coding DNA: TGCGCCAGCAGCTTCCGAGGGCCGGGTACCGGGGAGCTGTTTTTT.

This chain uses TRBV5-1 with TRBJ1-1; the D is unclear. This CDR3 comprises 14 residues. V was cut by 4 bases and J by 3 bases, with 13 bases left in between. Germline lookup yields CDR1 SGHRS and CDR2 YFSETQ. The CDR3 DNA is TGCGCCAGCAGCCCACAAAGTCAGGACACTGAAGCTTTCTTT. Translated, it gives CASSPQSQDTEAFF.

The V call is TRBV30, the J call TRBJ1-6; TRBD1 agrees at 11 bases. The CDR3 has 16 residues. Germline CDR1 GTSNPN, CDR2 SVGIG (reference sequence). Trimming at V came to 2 bases and at J to 4 bases, leaving 4 bases not matched to a gene. The CDR3 reads CAWSTGQGGYNSPLHF. The CDR3 bases are TGTGCCTGGAGTACGGGACAGGGGGGATATAATTCACCCCTCCACTTT.

This clone showed up just a few times. The gene calls are TRBV2 and TRBJ2-7; D possibly corresponds to TRBD2 (6 bases). V was trimmed by 7 bases and J by 0 bases, leaving 16 bases between them. Germline CDR1 reads SNHLY; CDR2 reads FYNNEI. This CDR3 spans 15 amino acids. The CDR3 nucleotides read TGTGCCAGCATTCCCGGGACTCTTCCCTCCTACGAGCAGTACTTC. This gives the protein CASIPGTLPSYEQYF.

V is TRBV5-1 and J is TRBJ1-1; 9 bases align to TRBD1. With V trimmed by 6 bases and J by 5 bases, 8 bases remained unmatched. The length of the CDR3 is 14 residues. Looked up from germline, CDR1 is SGHRS and CDR2 is YFSETQ. CDR3 amino acids: CASNGMTGGTEAFF. The DNA of the CDR3 is TGCGCCAGCAACGGTATGACAGGGGGGACTGAAGCTTTCTTT. The full variable domain, its missing parts supplied by reference TRBV5-1 and TRBJ1-1, is KAGVTQTPRYLIKTRGQQVTLSCSPISGHRSVSWYQQTPGQGLQFLFEYFSETQRNKGNFPGRFSGRQFSNSRSEMNVSTLELGDSALYLCASNGMTGGTEAFFGQGTRLTVV.

The V gene is TRBV10-3, the J gene TRBJ1-3; no definite D call. The germline CDR1 and CDR2 sequences are ENHRY and SYGVKD. This CDR3 has 15 residues. Trimming took 8 bases from V and 0 from J, leaving 14 bases between them. CDR3 DNA: TGTGCCATCGGTAGACGGGAGAGCTCTGGAAACACCATATATTTT. Its protein is CAIGRRESSGNTIYF.

The rearrangement links TRBV5-1 to TRBJ1-1; D possibly corresponds to TRBD1 (6 bases). Looked up from germline, CDR1 is SGHRS and CDR2 is YFSETQ. Trimming took 0 bases from V and 7 from J, leaving 16 bases between them. The CDR3 extends over 15 amino acids. CDR3 sequence: CASSLGPGARDEAFF. For the CDR3, the DNA is TGCGCCAGCAGCTTGGGACCAGGGGCCCGGGATGAAGCTTTCTTT. Looking up the rest from reference TRBV5-1 and TRBJ1-1 gives the full variable domain: KAGVTQTPRYLIKTRGQQVTLSCSPISGHRSVSWYQQTPGQGLQFLFEYFSETQRNKGNFPGRFSGRQFSNSRSEMNVSTLELGDSALYLCASSLGPGARDEAFFGQGTRLTVV.

V and J are TRBV5-4 and TRBJ2-5; 10 nucleotides align to TRBD1. The CDR3 consists of 15 residues. Per germline, CDR1 SGHNT and CDR2 YYREEE (reference sequence). Germline trimming cut 3 bases from V and 4 bases from J; bases unmatched to any gene: 6. CDR3 amino acids: CASSYPRQGAETQYF. In DNA, the CDR3 is TGTGCCAGCAGCTATCCTAGACAGGGGGCAGAGACCCAGTACTTC.

J is TRBJ2-3 and V is TRBV9; D ambiguous. The V end was cut by 0 bases, the J end by 6 bases, with 11 bases between. The V gene's germline CDR1 is SGDLS and CDR2 YYNGEE. The CDR3 loop spans 14 amino acids. This CDR3 reads CASSVGGASDTQYF. The CDR3 DNA sequence: TGTGCCAGCAGCGTAGGCGGTGCTTCGGATACGCAGTATTTT.

This chain joins TRBV30 and TRBJ1-2; 8 positions agree with TRBD1. Germline lookup yields CDR1 GTSNPN and CDR2 SVGIG (reference sequence). J was trimmed by 8 bases and V by 5 bases; bases with no gene match: 7. The length of the CDR3 is 12 residues. DNA for the CDR3: TGTGCCTGGGGCAGGGGGACAGGAGGCTACACCTTC. Protein: CAWGRGTGGYTF. The whole variable domain, filled in from reference TRBV30 and TRBJ1-2, reads SQTIHQWPATLVQPVGSPLSLECTVEGTSNPNLYWYRQAAGRGLQLLFYSVGIGQISSEVPQNLSASRPQDRQFILSSKKLLLSDSGFYLCAWGRGTGGYTFGSGTRLTVV.

This clone was detected a few times. The chain employs TRBV5-1 and TRBJ1-2; 7 bases agree with TRBD1. Germline V gene sequence: CDR1 SGHRS, CDR2 YFSETQ. The CDR3 totals 14 residues. The ends lost 4 bases at V and 4 bases at J; junction bases unmatched: 7. CDR3 region: CASSRQGPGYGYTF. The DNA of the CDR3 is TGCGCCAGCAGCCGACAGGGCCCCGGCTATGGCTACACCTTC.

The chain links TRBV24-1 to TRBJ1-5; D perhaps matches TRBD1 (5 bases). CDR1 KGHDR and CDR2 SFDVKD come from the germline V gene. V was cut by 5 bases and J by 2 bases, with 6 bases left in between. The CDR3 has 13 amino acids. The CDR3 DNA reads as TGTGCCACCAGTGTAGGGGGCAATCAGCCCCAGCATTTT. Translation: CATSVGGNQPQHF.

This clone is a singleton in its sample. The chain is built from TRBV7-3 and TRBJ1-2, with 9 nucleotides matching TRBD1. CDR1 is SGHTA, CDR2 FQGTGA, per germline. Unmatched junction bases numbered 2, after V lost 2 bases and J lost 7 bases. This CDR3 region has 13 residues. The CDR3 DNA is TGTGCCAGCAGCTTACGACAGGGGGGTGGCTACACCTTC. It translates to CASSLRQGGGYTF.

The rearrangement joins TRBV19 to TRBJ2-2; D might be TRBD2 (6 bases). This CDR3 is 15 amino acids long. Germline CDR1 reads LNHDA; CDR2 reads SQIVND (reference sequence). With 3 bases removed from V and 5 bases from J, the gap between germline ends came to 13 bases. The CDR3 spells CASSMGRGGTGELFF. In nucleotides, the CDR3 is TGTGCCAGTAGTATGGGGCGGGGCGGGACCGGGGAGCTGTTTTTT.

The table lists this clone with a count of one. DNA for the CDR3: TGTGCCAGCAGCTTGGGACAGGTCAACACTGAAGCTTTCTTT. Amino acid sequence: CASSLGQVNTEAFF. The chain carries TRBV5-4 and TRBJ1-1, with a tentative D call TRBD1 (6 bases). Germline V lookup: CDR1 SGHNT, CDR2 YYREEE (reference sequence). The V gene lost 0 bases and the J gene lost 2 bases, with 8 bases spanning the gap. The CDR3 is 14 residues long.

This clone was counted a single time. This sequence joins TRBV5-4 and TRBJ2-1; 12 nucleotides align to TRBD2. Germline lookup yields CDR1 SGHNT and CDR2 YYREEE (reference sequence). V was pared by 4 bases and J by 7 bases, with 9 bases of the junction left unmatched. This CDR3 contains 16 residues. In nucleotides, the CDR3 is TGTGCCAGCAGCCCGCGACTAGCGGGAGATTTGAATGAGCAGTTCTTC. Amino acid sequence: CASSPRLAGDLNEQFF.

This chain joins TRBV4-2 and TRBJ2-6, with 7 bases matching TRBD1. The trim removed 1 base at V and 1 base at J, leaving 4 bases unmatched. The CDR3 has 17 residues. Germline-derived CDR1 and CDR2 are LGHNA and YNFKEQ. The CDR3 loop is CASSQGGGASGANVLTF. The DNA for the CDR3 is TGTGCCAGCAGCCAAGGAGGGGGCGCGTCTGGGGCCAACGTCCTGACTTTC.

The V gene is TRBV2, the J gene TRBJ2-1, with 10 bases aligning to TRBD2. J was trimmed by 0 bases and V by 7 bases; bases with no gene match: 9. CDR1 is SNHLY and CDR2 is FYNNEI in the germline V gene. The CDR3 runs 17 residues. In DNA, the CDR3 is TGTGCCAGCACTCCTAGCGGGAGCGACAGCTCCTACAATGAGCAGTTCTTC. Translating it yields CASTPSGSDSSYNEQFF.

The chain employs TRBV30 and TRBJ1-6; TRBD1 aligns across 10 bases. The ends lost 2 bases at V and 9 bases at J; junction bases unmatched: 4. The CDR3 is 14 amino acids. The germline CDR1 and CDR2 sequences are GTSNPN and SVGIG (reference sequence). The CDR3 DNA is TGTGCCTGGAGTAGGACAGGGGGACGTTCACCCCTCCACTTT. Amino acid sequence: CAWSRTGGRSPLHF. Based on the CDR3 plus reference TRBV30 and TRBJ1-6, the full variable domain is SQTIHQWPATLVQPVGSPLSLECTVEGTSNPNLYWYRQAAGRGLQLLFYSVGIGQISSEVPQNLSASRPQDRQFILSSKKLLLSDSGFYLCAWSRTGGRSPLHFGNGTRLTVT.

This clone was picked up one time. This CDR3 is CASTRNGGTGEKLFF. The CDR3 nucleotides are TGTGCCAGCACCAGAAACGGGGGAACGGGGGAAAAACTGTTTTTT. The chain recombines TRBV6-5 with TRBJ1-4; possible D gene TRBD1, 5 bases. The CDR3 is 15 amino acids. V was trimmed by 7 bases and J by 8 bases, leaving 20 bases between them. CDR1 is MNHEY, CDR2 SVGAGI, per germline.